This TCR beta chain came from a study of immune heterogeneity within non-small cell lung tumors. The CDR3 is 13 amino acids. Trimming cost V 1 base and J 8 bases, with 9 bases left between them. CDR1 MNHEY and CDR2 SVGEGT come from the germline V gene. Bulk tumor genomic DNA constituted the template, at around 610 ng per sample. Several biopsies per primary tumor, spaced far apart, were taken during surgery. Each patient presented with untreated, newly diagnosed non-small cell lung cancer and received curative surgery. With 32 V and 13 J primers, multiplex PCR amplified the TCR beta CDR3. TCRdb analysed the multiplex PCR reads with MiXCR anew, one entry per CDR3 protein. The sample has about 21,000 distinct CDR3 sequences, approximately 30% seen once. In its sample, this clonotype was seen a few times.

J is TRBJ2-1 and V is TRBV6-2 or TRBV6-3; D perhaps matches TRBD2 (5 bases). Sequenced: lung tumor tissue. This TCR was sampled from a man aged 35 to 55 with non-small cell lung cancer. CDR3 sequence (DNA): TGTGCCAGCAGTTACTGGGGAGCGGATGAGCAGTTCTTC. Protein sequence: CASSYWGADEQFF.